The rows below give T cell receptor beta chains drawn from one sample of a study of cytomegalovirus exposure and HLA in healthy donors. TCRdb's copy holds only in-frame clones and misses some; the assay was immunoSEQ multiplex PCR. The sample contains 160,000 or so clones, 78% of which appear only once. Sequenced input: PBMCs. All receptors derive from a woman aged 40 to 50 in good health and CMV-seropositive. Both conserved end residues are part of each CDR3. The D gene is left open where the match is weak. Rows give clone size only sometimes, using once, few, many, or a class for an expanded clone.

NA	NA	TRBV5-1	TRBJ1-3	TGCGCCAGCAGTTACGGACAGCTCTCTGGAAACACCATATATTTT	CASSYGQLSGNTIYF
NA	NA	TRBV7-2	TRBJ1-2	TGTGCCAGCAGCTCCACCCCCCAGAACGGCTACACCTTC	CASSSTPQNGYTF
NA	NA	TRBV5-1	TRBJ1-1	TGCGCCAGCAGCTTGCAGGGTTGGGGCACTGAAGCTTTCTTT	CASSLQGWGTEAFF
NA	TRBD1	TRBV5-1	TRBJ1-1	TGCGCCAGCAGGAGCGGACAGGGGAACACTGAAGCTTTCTTT	CASRSGQGNTEAFF
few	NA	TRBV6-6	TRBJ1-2	TGTGCCAGCAGCCTTGGACAGATCTATGGCTACACCTTC	CASSLGQIYGYTF
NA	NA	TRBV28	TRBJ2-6	TGTGCCAGCACCCTCCACACAGGCCTCAGCTCTGGGGCCAACGGCCTGACTTTC	CASTLHTGLSSGANGLTF
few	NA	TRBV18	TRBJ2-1	TGTGCCAGCTCACCCCAAGGGGGCAATGAGCAGTTCTTC	CASSPQGGNEQFF
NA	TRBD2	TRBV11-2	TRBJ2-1	TGTGCCAGCAGCCCTAGCGGGGGGCTTGTGGAGCAGTTCTTC	CASSPSGGLVEQFF
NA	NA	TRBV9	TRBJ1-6	TGTGCCAGCAGCAGAACAGGAAGTTCACCCCTCCACTTT	CASSRTGSSPLHF
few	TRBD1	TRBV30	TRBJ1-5	TGTGCCTGGAGTGTACAGGGGCATCAGCCCCAGCATTTT	CAWSVQGHQPQHF
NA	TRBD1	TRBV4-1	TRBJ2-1	TGCGCCAGCAGCCAAGATCCCTGGACAGGTCGTCAGGGCAATGAGCAGTTCTTC	CASSQDPWTGRQGNEQFF
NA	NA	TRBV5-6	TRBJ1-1	TGTGCCAGCAGCCATGGGGGGGCCACTGAAGCTTTCTTT	CASSHGGATEAFF
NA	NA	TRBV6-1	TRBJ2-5	TGTGCCAGCAGTCAAGGGTCCCTAAGCCAAGAGACCCAGTACTTC	CASSQGSLSQETQYF
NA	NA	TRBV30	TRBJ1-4	TGTGCCTGGACCGGCGGGCCTCCTACGAGTGGTAATGAAAAACTGTTTTTT	CAWTGGPPTSGNEKLFF
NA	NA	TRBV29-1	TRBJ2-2	TGCAGCGTTGAGGCTCGGGGAGAAAACACCGGGGAGCTGTTTTTT	CSVEARGENTGELFF
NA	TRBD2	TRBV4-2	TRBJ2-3	TGTGCCAGCAGCCAGGGGACTAGCGGGGCAACGCAGTATTTT	CASSQGTSGATQYF
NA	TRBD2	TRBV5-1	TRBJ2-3	TGCGCCAGCAGCTTGCGAGGGACTAGCGTAGATACGCAGTATTTT	CASSLRGTSVDTQYF
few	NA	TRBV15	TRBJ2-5	TGTGCCACCAGCAGGTTCGCGGGGAGCCAAGAGACCCAGTACTTC	CATSRFAGSQETQYF